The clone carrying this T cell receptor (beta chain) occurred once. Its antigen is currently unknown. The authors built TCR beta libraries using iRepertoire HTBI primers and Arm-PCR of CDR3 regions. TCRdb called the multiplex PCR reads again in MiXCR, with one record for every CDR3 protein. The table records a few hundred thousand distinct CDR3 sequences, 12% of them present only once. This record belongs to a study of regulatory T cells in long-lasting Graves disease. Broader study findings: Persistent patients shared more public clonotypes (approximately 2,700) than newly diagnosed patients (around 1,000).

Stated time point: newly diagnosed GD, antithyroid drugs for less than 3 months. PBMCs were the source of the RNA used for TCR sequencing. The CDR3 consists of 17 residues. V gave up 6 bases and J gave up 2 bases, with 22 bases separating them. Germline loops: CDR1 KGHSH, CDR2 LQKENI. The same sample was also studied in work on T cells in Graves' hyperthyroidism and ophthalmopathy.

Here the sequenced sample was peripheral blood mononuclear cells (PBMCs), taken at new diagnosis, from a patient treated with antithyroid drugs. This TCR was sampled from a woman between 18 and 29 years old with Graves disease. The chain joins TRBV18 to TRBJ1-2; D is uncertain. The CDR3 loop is CASSPPVSSPPNYGYTF. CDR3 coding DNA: TGTGCCAGCTCCCCGCCGGTCTCAAGTCCTCCAAACTATGGCTACACCTTC.